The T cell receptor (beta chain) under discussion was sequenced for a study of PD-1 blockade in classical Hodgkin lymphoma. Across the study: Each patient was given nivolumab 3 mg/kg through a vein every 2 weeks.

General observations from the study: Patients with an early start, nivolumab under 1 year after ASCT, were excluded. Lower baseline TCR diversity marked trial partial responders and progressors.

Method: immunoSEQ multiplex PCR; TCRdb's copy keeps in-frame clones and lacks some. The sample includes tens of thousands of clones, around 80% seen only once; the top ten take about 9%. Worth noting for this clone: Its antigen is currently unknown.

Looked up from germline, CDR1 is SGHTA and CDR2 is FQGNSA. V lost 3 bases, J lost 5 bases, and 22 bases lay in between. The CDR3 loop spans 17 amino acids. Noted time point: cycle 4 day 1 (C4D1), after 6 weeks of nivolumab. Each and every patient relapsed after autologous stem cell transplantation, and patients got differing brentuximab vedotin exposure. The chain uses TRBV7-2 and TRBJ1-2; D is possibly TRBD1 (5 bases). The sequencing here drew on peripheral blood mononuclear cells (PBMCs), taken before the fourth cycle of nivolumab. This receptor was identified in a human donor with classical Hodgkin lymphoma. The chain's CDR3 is CASSFTDRTNSLYGYTF. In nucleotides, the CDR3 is TGTGCCAGCAGCTTTACAGACAGAACCAACTCCTTGTATGGCTACACCTTC.